This TCR beta chain was sequenced in a study of monozygotic twins with cystic fibrosis. Study details: Roughly 2.8 micrograms of fragmented DNA underwent around 14 PCR cycles for library preparation.

Profiled with immunoSEQ multiplex PCR; TCRdb holds only in-frame clones, not every one. The sample includes roughly 13,000 clones, more than 80% seen only once; the top ten take 0.65% to 0.9%. Overall study results and limits: Monozygotic CF twins shared more identical nucleotide clonotypes than unrelated patients. In 13 of 16 pairs, V gene usage was closest to the co-twin's. Low clonality (median about 0.0095) suggested a mostly naive repertoire.

The germline V gene has CDR1 MGHRA and CDR2 YSYEKL. There are 14 residues in the CDR3. V lost 6 bases and J lost 3, with 15 bases in between. This clone was detected only once. Its antigen is still unknown. This clonotype was sampled from a boy aged 10-17 years with cystic fibrosis. The chain links TRBV4-1 to TRBJ2-7; D remains unclear. The specimen sequenced was blood. The chain's CDR3 is CASSPDNYLYEQYF. The CDR3 DNA reads TGCGCCAGCAGTCCAGACAACTACCTCTACGAGCAGTACTTC.